Sequencing of this TCR beta chain was carried out in a study of blood T cells in healthy people across ages. Germline CDR1 reads SEHNR; CDR2 reads FQNEAQ (reference sequence). CDR3 length: 15 residues. The V gene lost 1 base and the J gene lost 2 bases, with 9 bases spanning the gap. Alongside a J-beta primer mix, a sample-barcoded 5' primer served in a second PCR lasting 7 to 11 cycles. TCRdb passed the 5' RACE reads through MiXCR, listing each CDR3 protein once. Among 650,000 to 900,000 distinct CDR3 sequences listed, under 80% were seen once. Samples had at least 7 million PBMCs isolated from them. This clonotype was seen only once.

The receptor comes from a man younger than 40 in good health. The gene calls are TRBV7-9 and TRBJ1-3, with D possibly matching TRBD1 (5 bases). Source material: blood. The CDR3 region is CASSLGVTAGNTIYF. CDR3 sequence (DNA): TGTGCCAGCAGCTTAGGCGTGACAGCTGGAAACACCATATATTTT. Full variable domain (rest looked up from reference TRBV7-9 and TRBJ1-3): DTGVSQNPRHKITKRGQNVTFRCDPISEHNRLYWYRQTLGQGPEFLTYFQNEAQLEKSRLLSDRFSAERPKGSFSTLEIQRTEQGDSAMYLCASSLGVTAGNTIYFGEGSWLTVV.